This entry lists 22 T cell receptor beta chains sequenced from one sample in a study of cytomegalovirus exposure and HLA in healthy donors. Researchers ran the PCR with 60 Vbeta and 13 Jbeta primers. Method: immunoSEQ multiplex PCR; TCRdb's copy keeps in-frame clones and lacks some. This table holds fewer than 200,000 clones, 80% found once. The sequenced sample was PBMCs. Receptors were obtained from a young man in good health and CMV-seronegative.

J is TRBJ2-7 and V is TRBV9; 9 bases match TRBD1. The germline CDR1 and CDR2 sequences are SGDLS and YYNGEE. There are 15 residues in the CDR3. With V trimmed by 0 bases and J by 6 bases, 7 bases remained unmatched. The chain's CDR3 is CASSVGGTGRTEQYF. The CDR3 DNA follows: TGTGCCAGCAGCGTAGGAGGGACAGGGAGGACCGAGCAGTACTTC.

This chain connects TRBV7-2 to TRBJ2-1; D is possibly TRBD2 (6 bases). The CDR3 totals 15 residues. Germline V gene data show CDR1 as SGHTA and CDR2 as FQGNSA. Trimming shortened V by 4 bases and J by 4 bases, and 14 bases separated the two germline ends. The CDR3 reads CASSSDGTLYNEQFF. As DNA, the CDR3 is TGTGCCAGCAGCTCAGACGGGACTTTATACAATGAGCAGTTCTTC.

This clone showed up just a few times. The chain uses TRBV5-1 and TRBJ2-3; D gene uncertain. The CDR3 contains 15 residues. Trimming removed 0 bases at V and 6 bases at J, with 14 bases between. CDR1 and CDR2 from the germline V gene are SGHRS and YFSETQ. This chain's CDR3 is CASSLVLGSLDTQYF. The CDR3 bases are TGCGCCAGCAGCTTGGTCCTAGGTTCGCTGGATACGCAGTATTTT. The full variable domain, completed using reference TRBV5-1 and TRBJ2-3, is KAGVTQTPRYLIKTRGQQVTLSCSPISGHRSVSWYQQTPGQGLQFLFEYFSETQRNKGNFPGRFSGRQFSNSRSEMNVSTLELGDSALYLCASSLVLGSLDTQYFGPGTRLTVL.

The gene calls are TRBV27 and TRBJ1-3; D remains ambiguous. Trimming left V 5 bases short and J 3 bases short, with 20 bases between. The CDR3 is 17 residues long. Germline CDR1 reads MNHEY; CDR2 reads SMNVEV (reference sequence). The CDR3 DNA sequence: TGTGCCAGCAGTCCCTCCGGACTGCCATATCTTGGAAACACCATATATTTT. Its protein product is CASSPSGLPYLGNTIYF.

This clone was recorded only once. The chain uses TRBV6-5 and TRBJ2-7, with TRBD1 matching over 10 bases. There are 13 residues in the CDR3. V was clipped by 7 bases and J by 4 bases; unmatched bases: 4. CDR1 is MNHEY and CDR2 is SVGAGI in the germline V gene. CDR3 region: CASMGTGVYEQYF. CDR3 DNA: TGTGCCAGCATGGGGACAGGGGTGTACGAGCAGTACTTC.

This clone was observed a few times. The chain uses TRBV30 and TRBJ1-1, with a tentative D call TRBD1 (5 bases). This CDR3 has 13 residues. Trimming pared 3 bases from V and 3 bases from J, leaving 11 bases between. Germline CDR1 GTSNPN, CDR2 SVGIG (reference sequence). CDR3: CAWSGDSDTEAFF. CDR3 DNA: TGTGCCTGGAGCGGAGACAGCGACACTGAAGCTTTCTTT.

This clone appeared a single time. V usage is TRBV18 and J usage is TRBJ2-5; no definite D call. Germline-derived CDR1 and CDR2 are KGHSH and LQKENI. V lost 6 bases, J lost 3 bases, and 17 bases lay in between. This CDR3 has 15 residues. CDR3 residues: CASSPVPVREETQYF. CDR3 coding DNA: TGTGCCAGCTCCCCTGTGCCCGTGCGAGAAGAGACCCAGTACTTC.

The chain couples TRBV2 to TRBJ1-5, with TRBD1 matching over 8 bases. The CDR3 consists of 18 residues. CDR1 and CDR2 from the germline V gene are SNHLY and FYNNEI. V lost 4 bases and J lost 1; bases outside the gene matches: 12. CDR3 residues: CASSVLRTGIVSNQPQHF. The CDR3 DNA is TGTGCCAGCAGTGTCCTCCGGACAGGGATAGTAAGCAATCAGCCCCAGCATTTT.

The chain recombines TRBV19 with TRBJ2-7; weak D call: TRBD1 (6 bases). The CDR3 loop spans 14 amino acids. CDR1 LNHDA and CDR2 SQIVND come from the germline V gene (reference sequence). Trimming shortened V by 10 bases and J by 4 bases, and 20 bases separated the two germline ends. DNA for the CDR3: TGTGCCACCTCTCCAGGGACAAGTGGTTACGAGCAGTACTTC. Its translation: CATSPGTSGYEQYF.

J is TRBJ1-5 and V is TRBV10-3, with D possibly being TRBD1 (5 bases). Germline CDR1 and CDR2: ENHRY and SYGVKD. The CDR3 loop spans 14 amino acids. The V gene lost 2 bases and the J gene lost 3 bases, with 8 bases spanning the gap. In DNA form, the CDR3 reads TGTGCCATCAGTGAGGGGGCCGACAATCAGCCCCAGCATTTT. Translated: CAISEGADNQPQHF.

V and J are TRBV19 and TRBJ2-7; D gene unclear. The CDR3 extends over 14 amino acids. The germline V and J ends were trimmed by 5 bases and 0 bases, with 11 bases remaining between them. Germline V gene data show CDR1 as LNHDA and CDR2 as SQIVND (reference sequence). The CDR3 DNA follows: TGTGCCAGTAGTCGGCAGGCCACCTCCTACGAGCAGTACTTC. Protein product: CASSRQATSYEQYF.

This chain joins TRBV14 and TRBJ1-2, with 7 bases aligning to TRBD1. Germline CDR1 and CDR2: SGHDN and FVKESK. This CDR3 comprises 16 residues. J lost 2 bases, V lost 3 bases, and 9 bases had no gene match. In DNA form, the CDR3 reads TGTGCCAGCAGCCAGGCCGGGACAGCTCTAAACTATGGCTACACCTTC. Protein sequence: CASSQAGTALNYGYTF. Together with reference TRBV14 and TRBJ1-2, the CDR3 gives the full variable domain: EAGVTQFPSHSVIEKGQTVTLRCDPISGHDNLYWYRRVMGKEIKFLLHFVKESKQDESGMPNNRFLAERTGGTYSTLKVQPAELEDSGVYFCASSQAGTALNYGYTFGSGTRLTVV.

Of note for this clone: The sample holds other DNA sequences that translate to the same CDR3. The genes are TRBV19 and TRBJ1-3; D gene uncertain. CDR3 length: 14 residues. The ends were cut back, 7 bases at V and 2 bases at J, with 12 bases in the middle. Looked up from germline, CDR1 is LNHDA and CDR2 is SQIVND (reference sequence). The CDR3 DNA reads TGTGCCAGTAAAACCCCTGGAGCTGGAAACACCATATATTTT. It translates to CASKTPGAGNTIYF.

The chain carries TRBV2 and TRBJ1-4; weak D call: TRBD1 (5 bases). The CDR3 length is 13 residues. CDR1 is SNHLY and CDR2 is FYNNEI in the germline V gene. V lost 6 bases and J lost 4, with 9 bases in between. CDR3 DNA sequence: TGTGCCAGCAGCATGACAGTTAATGAAAAACTGTTTTTT. This gives the protein CASSMTVNEKLFF. The full variable domain, completed using reference TRBV2 and TRBJ1-4, is EPEVTQTPSHQVTQMGQEVILRCVPISNHLYFYWYRQILGQKVEFLVSFYNNEISEKSEIFDDQFSVERPDGSNFTLKIRSTKLEDSAMYFCASSMTVNEKLFFGSGTQLSVL.

The rearrangement uses TRBV5-1 and TRBJ2-5, with 7 bases identical to TRBD2. Trimming took 3 bases from V and 1 from J; bases not matched to a gene: 9. The CDR3 contains 16 residues. CDR1 is SGHRS, CDR2 YFSETQ, per germline. The CDR3 here is CASSSFLADRQETQYF. The CDR3 DNA is TGCGCCAGCAGCTCATTCCTAGCGGACCGCCAAGAGACCCAGTACTTC.

The chain links TRBV27 to TRBJ1-4, with 7 bases aligning to TRBD1. CDR1 and CDR2 (germline): MNHEY, SMNVEV (reference sequence). This CDR3 region has 13 residues. V shed 5 bases and J 9 bases; nucleotides not matched to a gene: 6. The CDR3 coding sequence is TGTGCCAGCAGTGCGCAGGGGGTCAAAAAACTGTTTTTT. Translating gives CASSAQGVKKLFF.

The CDR3 DNA reads as TGTGCCAGCAGCTTAGGACTAGCGGGTACTAGCACAGATACGCAGTATTTT. This translates into CASSLGLAGTSTDTQYF. The rearrangement uses TRBV13 and TRBJ2-3, with TRBD2 matching over 9 bases. Looked up from germline, CDR1 is PRHDT and CDR2 is FYEKMQ (reference sequence). The CDR3 spans 17 residues. V gave up 0 bases and J gave up 0 bases; unmatched junction bases: 4.

V is TRBV5-1 and J is TRBJ2-7; 7 bases align to TRBD1. CDR1 is SGHRS and CDR2 is YFSETQ in the germline V gene. The CDR3 runs 14 residues. With V trimmed by 0 bases and J by 2 bases, 2 bases remained unmatched. The chain's CDR3 is CASSLGDRAYEQYF. DNA for the CDR3: TGCGCCAGCAGCTTGGGTGACAGGGCCTACGAGCAGTACTTC.

The chain recombines TRBV11-2 with TRBJ1-4; D remains unclear. Germline loops: CDR1 SGHAT, CDR2 FQNNGV. The CDR3 covers 15 residues. The germline V and J ends were trimmed by 3 bases and 8 bases, with 16 bases remaining between them. Here the CDR3 reads CASSFWGGAGEKLFF. The CDR3 bases are TGTGCCAGCAGCTTTTGGGGAGGAGCGGGCGAAAAACTGTTTTTT. The full variable domain, in which reference TRBV11-2 and TRBJ1-4 provide the parts outside the CDR3, is EAGVAQSPRYKIIEKRQSVAFWCNPISGHATLYWYQQILGQGPKLLIQFQNNGVVDDSQLPKDRFSAERLKGVDSTLKIQPAKLEDSAVYLCASSFWGGAGEKLFFGSGTQLSVL.

The chain is built from TRBV4-1 and TRBJ2-2; the match to TRBD1 covers 9 bases. The germline CDR1 and CDR2 sequences are MGHRA and YSYEKL. The CDR3 length is 17 residues. V shed 0 bases, J shed 2 bases, and the junction held 4 bases outside the gene matches. CDR3 sequence reads: CASSQDGGQGNTGELFF. CDR3 in DNA: TGCGCCAGCAGCCAAGACGGGGGACAGGGAAACACCGGGGAGCTGTTTTTT.

V usage is TRBV28 and J usage is TRBJ2-5; possibly TRBD1 for D (5 bases). V lost 2 bases, J lost 4 bases, and 17 bases lay in between. The CDR3 has 16 residues. Germline-derived CDR1 and CDR2 are MDHEN and SYDVKM. In DNA form, the CDR3 reads TGTGCCAGCAGTTTACCCCAGGGTGGGGCAGGAGAGACCCAGTACTTC. Its protein is CASSLPQGGAGETQYF.

In this sample, this clone turned up once. The identical CDR3 is also encoded by other nucleotide sequences in the sample. This chain connects TRBV5-1 to TRBJ1-2; TRBD1 is a possible D gene (5 bases). The germline gives CDR1 SGHRS, CDR2 YFSETQ. CDR3 length: 14 residues. V lost 5 bases and J 3 bases, leaving 14 bases between the germline ends. CDR3 in amino acids: CASSPRGGDYGYTF. CDR3 nucleotides: TGCGCCAGCAGTCCTCGGGGGGGGGACTATGGCTACACCTTC.